The next 19 T cell receptor beta chains were all read from a single sample in a study of blood T cell repertoires in COVID-19. The assay was immunoSEQ multiplex PCR, and TCRdb's table has in-frame clones only and misses some. The data contain roughly 100,000 clones, 75% to 85% of them seen just once; the ten biggest clones take up roughly a tenth. Sequencing was done on a sample of peripheral blood. Every receptor here comes from an elderly woman with acute or convalescent COVID-19.

This clone was counted a single time. The CDR3 coding sequence is TGTGCCAGCAAGCGGGACAGGGGTGATACGCAGTATTTT. Translation: CASKRDRGDTQYF. The chain uses TRBV6-5 and TRBJ2-3; 10 positions agree with TRBD1. Per germline, CDR1 MNHEY and CDR2 SVGAGI. Trimming cost V 7 bases and J 6 bases; bases outside gene matches: 4. This CDR3 is built from 13 residues.

This rearrangement joins TRBV19 to TRBJ1-1, with 8 positions matching TRBD1. The V and J ends lost 1 base and 1 base, in that order; junction bases with no gene match: 5. The CDR3 is made up of 16 amino acids. CDR1 and CDR2 (germline): LNHDA, SQIVND (reference sequence). The CDR3 here is CASSIGTGWANTEAFF. The CDR3 DNA reads TGTGCCAGTAGTATAGGGACAGGGTGGGCGAACACTGAAGCTTTCTTT.

CDR3 in DNA: TGTGCCAGCAGTTTAGAGGGCGCCGTCGATGGCTACACCTTC. Translation gives CASSLEGAVDGYTF. V usage is TRBV28 and J usage is TRBJ1-2; no reliable D call. The CDR3 spans 14 residues. Trimming pared 2 bases from V and 6 bases from J, leaving 13 bases between. Germline values: CDR1 MDHEN, CDR2 SYDVKM.

This chain uses TRBV11-2 with TRBJ1-3, with D tentatively TRBD1 (5 bases). Germline-derived CDR1 and CDR2 are SGHAT and FQNNGV. This CDR3 comprises 16 residues. With 1 base removed from V and 1 base from J, the gap between germline ends came to 11 bases. CDR3 residues: CASSLGLAGSGNTIYF. The CDR3 DNA reads TGTGCCAGCAGCTTAGGGCTGGCAGGGTCTGGAAACACCATATATTTT. Complete variable domain (other parts from reference TRBV11-2 and TRBJ1-3): EAGVAQSPRYKIIEKRQSVAFWCNPISGHATLYWYQQILGQGPKLLIQFQNNGVVDDSQLPKDRFSAERLKGVDSTLKIQPAKLEDSAVYLCASSLGLAGSGNTIYFGEGSWLTVV.

This chain links TRBV7-2 with TRBJ2-7, with D possibly being TRBD2 (5 bases). CDR1 is SGHTA and CDR2 is FQGNSA in the germline V gene. The CDR3 is made up of 14 amino acids. V was pared by 2 bases and J by 2 bases, with 10 bases between. CDR3 sequence: CASSLLDFTYEQYF. DNA of the CDR3: TGTGCCAGCAGCTTATTGGACTTTACCTACGAGCAGTACTTC.

This clone came up once. J is TRBJ1-2 and V is TRBV7-2, with 9 nucleotides matching TRBD1. Looked up from germline, CDR1 is SGHTA and CDR2 is FQGNSA. The ends lost 5 bases at V and 1 base at J; junction bases unmatched: 11. This CDR3 contains 17 residues. In nucleotides, the CDR3 is TGTGCCAGCAGCCCAGACTCACAGGGGGCCCTTAACTATGGCTACACCTTC. It translates to CASSPDSQGALNYGYTF.

This clone was recorded many times. The gene calls are TRBV29-1 and TRBJ2-7; 8 nucleotides match TRBD2. J gave up 0 bases and V 6 bases, and 4 bases lay outside the gene matches. Germline V gene data show CDR1 as SQVTM and CDR2 as ANQGSEA. This CDR3 has 13 amino acids. CDR3 bases: TGCAGCGTGACTAGCGTCAGCTCCTACGAGCAGTACTTC. As protein: CSVTSVSSYEQYF.

In this sample, this clone turned up many times. The chain carries TRBV5-6 and TRBJ1-6; possible D gene TRBD1, 5 bases. Germline V gene lookup returns CDR1 SGHDT and CDR2 YYEEEE. The CDR3 spans 15 residues. V lost 4 bases to trimming and J lost 3 bases, with 11 bases between them. CDR3 sequence (DNA): TGTGCCAGCAGCGCTCAGGGCCTCTATAATTCACCCCTCCACTTT. Translated, it gives CASSAQGLYNSPLHF.

The CDR3 is CASRSGTNSPLHF. The CDR3, as DNA: TGTGCCAGCCGCAGCGGTACTAATTCACCCCTCCACTTT. The J gene is TRBJ1-6, the V gene TRBV16; D is unclear. Germline loops: CDR1 KGHSY, CDR2 FQNENV. This CDR3 is 13 amino acids long. V was trimmed by 8 bases and J by 6 bases, leaving 11 bases between them.

The chain links TRBV10-3 to TRBJ1-2; perhaps TRBD1 as D (6 bases). V gave up 5 bases and J gave up 4 bases, with 14 bases separating them. The germline V gene encodes CDR1 ENHRY and CDR2 SYGVKD. This CDR3 is built from 14 residues. This chain's CDR3 is CAISNPTGTYGYTF. The CDR3 nucleotides read TGTGCCATCAGTAATCCGACAGGAACCTATGGCTACACCTTC.

This clone was observed a few times. This chain joins TRBV6-5 and TRBJ1-2, with unresolved D. The CDR3 has 14 residues. Trimming pared 7 bases from V and 2 bases from J, leaving 14 bases between. Germline CDR1 is MNHEY and CDR2 is SVGAGI. The DNA of the CDR3 is TGTGCCAGCACCCAACCCCGAGCGAACTATGGCTACACCTTC. Its translation: CASTQPRANYGYTF.

The chain has TRBV27 and TRBJ2-5; 8 positions agree with TRBD1. Germline CDR1 and CDR2: MNHEY and SMNVEV (reference sequence). The junction had 11 bases not matched to a gene; V was cut back by 6 bases and J by 5 bases. The CDR3 spans 15 residues. The CDR3 nucleotides are TGTGCCAGCAGCGGCCGAAACAGGGGGGAGGAGACCCAGTACTTC. This sequence encodes CASSGRNRGEETQYF.

The chain couples TRBV7-2 to TRBJ2-7, with 8 bases that match TRBD2. The CDR3 totals 15 residues. Trimming took 5 bases from V and 2 from J; bases not matched to a gene: 8. CDR1 is SGHTA and CDR2 is FQGNSA in the germline V gene. The DNA of the CDR3 is TGTGCCAGCAGCAAGGAACGGGGGGGGACCTACGAGCAGTACTTC. Residues: CASSKERGGTYEQYF.

J is TRBJ2-4 and V is TRBV18; 8 bases map to TRBD1. The CDR3 spans 15 residues. Germline values: CDR1 KGHSH, CDR2 LQKENI. V trimming: 3 bases; J trimming: 5 bases; junction bases outside the gene matches: 6. CDR3 sequence reads: CASSPPQTGENIQYF. The CDR3, as DNA: TGTGCCAGCTCACCCCCACAGACAGGGGAAAACATTCAGTACTTC.

The CDR3 here is CASGLGNQGADTQYF. CDR3 nucleotide sequence: TGTGCTAGTGGTTTGGGGAACCAGGGGGCAGATACGCAGTATTTT. The gene calls are TRBV12-5 and TRBJ2-3; 7 bases map to TRBD1. Germline-derived CDR1 and CDR2 are LGHNT and FRNRAP. The CDR3 consists of 15 residues. Trimming took 1 base from V and 4 from J; bases not matched to a gene: 5. Variable domain in full (rest from reference TRBV12-5 and TRBJ2-3): DARVTQTPRHKVTEMGQEVTMRCQPILGHNTVFWYRQTMMQGLELLAYFRNRAPLDDSGMPKDRFSAEMPDATLATLKIQPSEPRDSAVYFCASGLGNQGADTQYFGPGTRLTVL.

The V call is TRBV11-2, the J call TRBJ1-5; no reliable D call. V was trimmed by 5 bases and J by 0 bases, leaving 5 bases between them. Germline V gene sequence: CDR1 SGHAT, CDR2 FQNNGV. The CDR3 runs to 13 residues. The CDR3 region has the DNA TGTGCCAGCAGCCTATATAGCAATCAGCCCCAGCATTTT. Its translation is CASSLYSNQPQHF.

In this sample, this clone turned up a few times. This chain uses TRBV21-1 with TRBJ2-5; the table's D call, TRBD2, has no DNA check behind it. TRBV21-1 is deemed a pseudogene. This CDR3 has 19 amino acids. The CDR3 protein is CASSKDLGGERSYQETQYF. The DNA of the CDR3 is TGTGCCAGCAGCAAAGACTTGGGTGGAGAGCGGAGTTACCAAGAGACCCAGTACTTC.

The chain combines TRBV4-3 with TRBJ1-6; no firm D call. Germline V CDR1 and CDR2: LGHNA, YSLEER. This CDR3 spans 16 amino acids. The germline V and J ends were trimmed by 0 bases and 13 bases, with 19 bases remaining between them. In DNA, the CDR3 is TGCGCCAGCAGCCAAGATTACGGGGAAAACGGTTTCCCCCTCCACTTT. It specifies CASSQDYGENGFPLHF.

The chain recombines TRBV11-3 with TRBJ1-1, with TRBD1 as a possible D gene (5 bases). The CDR3 is made up of 13 amino acids. Trimming took off 3 bases at V and 5 bases at J, with 10 bases between the two ends. Germline-derived CDR1 and CDR2 are SGHNT and YENEEA. CDR3 region: CASSFRGGTEAFF. CDR3 bases: TGTGCCAGCAGCTTTAGGGGTGGGACTGAAGCTTTCTTT.